Following are 25 T cell receptor beta chains from one sample sequenced in a study of cytomegalovirus exposure and HLA in healthy donors. The PCR had 60 Vbeta and 13 Jbeta primers. Only in-frame clones appear in the TCRdb table, and some are missing; sequencing was by immunoSEQ multiplex PCR. The repertoire holds under 250,000 clones, with 76% as singletons. Sequenced input: PBMCs. These receptors all come from a young man in good health and CMV-seronegative.

This chain connects TRBV29-1 to TRBJ2-7; TRBD2 is a possible D gene (7 bases). Germline loops: CDR1 SQVTM, CDR2 ANQGSEA. V dropped 8 bases and J dropped 1 base, with 15 bases sitting between them. The CDR3 is 13 amino acids. The CDR3 reads CSIIQGGSYEQYF. CDR3 coding DNA: TGCAGCATTATACAGGGAGGGTCCTACGAGCAGTACTTC.

The chain combines TRBV27 with TRBJ2-6; D uncertain. V was clipped by 5 bases and J by 0 bases, with 8 bases between them. CDR1 MNHEY and CDR2 SMNVEV come from the germline V gene (reference sequence). The CDR3 extends over 15 amino acids. The CDR3 bases are TGTGCCAGCAGTAACATGAACTCTGGGGCCAACGTCCTGACTTTC. Translated: CASSNMNSGANVLTF. Full variable domain (missing parts from reference TRBV27 and TRBJ2-6): EAQVTQNPRYLITVTGKKLTVTCSQNMNHEYMSWYRQDPGLGLRQIYYSMNVEVTDKGDVPEGYKVSRKEKRNFPLILESPSPNQTSLYFCASSNMNSGANVLTFGAGSRLTVL.

The chain employs TRBV19 and TRBJ2-7, with TRBD1 as a possible D gene (5 bases). V shed 11 bases and J shed 0 bases, with 14 bases lying between them. CDR1 and CDR2 (germline): LNHDA, SQIVND (reference sequence). The CDR3 consists of 13 residues. The CDR3: CARYRLLSYEQYF. The CDR3 DNA reads as TGTGCCCGATACAGGCTACTCTCCTACGAGCAGTACTTC.

The DNA for the CDR3 is TGTGCCAGTAAGACAGGGGTTGGAGGCACTGAAGCTTTCTTT. It specifies CASKTGVGGTEAFF. The genes are TRBV2 and TRBJ1-1, with 8 bases matching TRBD1. Per the germline V gene, CDR1 is SNHLY and CDR2 is FYNNEI. J was trimmed by 4 bases and V by 9 bases; bases with no gene match: 10. The CDR3 covers 14 residues.

This rearrangement joins TRBV19 to TRBJ2-3, with TRBD2 identical over 10 bases. The CDR3 covers 18 residues. Trimming took 1 base from V and 4 from J; bases not matched to a gene: 11. Germline assignment: CDR1 LNHDA and CDR2 SQIVND (reference sequence). In nucleotides, the CDR3 is TGTGCCAGTAGTATAGGCGGTACATCTAGCGGGAGCTCAGATACGCAGTATTTT. This codes for CASSIGGTSSGSSDTQYF.

The chain combines TRBV9 with TRBJ2-3, with D possibly being TRBD2 (5 bases). The CDR3 spans 15 residues. V was clipped by 4 bases and J by 8 bases, with 20 bases between them. CDR1 is SGDLS and CDR2 is YYNGEE in the germline V gene. The CDR3 protein is CASSILARGPGTQYF. The CDR3 nucleotides read TGTGCCAGCAGCATATTAGCGAGAGGGCCTGGTACGCAGTATTTT.

V gene TRBV4-1 combines with J gene TRBJ2-1, with 10 nucleotides matching TRBD2. CDR1 MGHRA and CDR2 YSYEKL come from the germline V gene. The CDR3 consists of 18 residues. J gave up 0 bases and V 4 bases, and 9 bases lay outside the gene matches. CDR3 sequence reads: CASSPLGPSGSSYNEQFF. The CDR3 coding sequence is TGCGCCAGCAGCCCCCTAGGCCCTAGCGGGAGCTCCTACAATGAGCAGTTCTTC.

The chain couples TRBV6-5 to TRBJ2-3; 9 bases map to TRBD1. Germline loops: CDR1 MNHEY, CDR2 SVGAGI. CDR3 length equals 13 residues. Trimming cost V 6 bases and J 4 bases; bases outside gene matches: 2. This CDR3 reads CASRQGAADTQYF. The CDR3 coding sequence is TGTGCCAGCAGACAGGGGGCGGCAGATACGCAGTATTTT.

A single count supports this clone. This sequence joins TRBV7-3 and TRBJ1-1; 8 bases are shared with TRBD1. Germline-derived CDR1 and CDR2 are SGHTA and FQGTGA. Trimming cost V 5 bases and J 4 bases; bases outside gene matches: 3. This CDR3 comprises 13 residues. CDR3 sequence reads: CASSTGQGTEAFF. Written as DNA, the CDR3 is TGTGCCAGCAGCACCGGACAGGGCACTGAAGCTTTCTTT. Together with reference TRBV7-3 and TRBJ1-1, the CDR3 gives the full variable domain: GAGVSQTPSNKVTEKGKYVELRCDPISGHTALYWYRQSLGQGPEFLIYFQGTGAADDSGLPNDRFFAVRPEGSVSTLKIQRTERGDSAVYLCASSTGQGTEAFFGQGTRLTVV.

This clone was counted once. The chain joins TRBV19 to TRBJ2-1; the D gene is possibly TRBD2 (6 bases). CDR3 size: 15 residues. CDR1 LNHDA and CDR2 SQIVND come from the germline V gene (reference sequence). V dropped 7 bases and J dropped 3 bases, with 16 bases sitting between them. The CDR3 protein is CASTNPGTYYNEQFF. The CDR3 DNA sequence: TGTGCCAGTACCAACCCCGGGACTTACTACAATGAGCAGTTCTTC.

The rearrangement uses TRBV9 and TRBJ2-1; D is perhaps TRBD2 (5 bases). V lost 1 base to trimming and J lost 6 bases, with 11 bases between them. CDR1 and CDR2 from the germline V gene are SGDLS and YYNGEE. This CDR3 has 14 amino acids. CDR3 nucleotide sequence: TGTGCCAGCAGCGTAAAAGCGGATACCAATGAGCAGTTCTTC. Amino acid sequence: CASSVKADTNEQFF.

V usage is TRBV5-5 and J usage is TRBJ2-5, with D maybe TRBD2 (7 bases). The CDR3 sequence is 16 residues long. The V end was cut by 3 bases, the J end by 0 bases, with 15 bases between. Germline V gives CDR1 SGHKS, CDR2 YYEKEE (reference sequence). CDR3 region: CASSWGGGSYQETQYF. For the CDR3, the DNA is TGTGCCAGCAGCTGGGGGGGCGGGTCGTACCAAGAGACCCAGTACTTC.

This clone was counted a single time. The V gene is TRBV6-1, the J gene TRBJ2-2; D may be TRBD2 (6 bases). The CDR3 totals 14 residues. The germline V gene encodes CDR1 MNHNS and CDR2 SASEGT. V was shortened by 7 bases and J by 7 bases, with 16 bases between the two germline ends. This CDR3 is CASKRVGISGELFF. The CDR3 bases are TGTGCCAGCAAGCGGGTGGGAATCAGCGGGGAGCTGTTTTTT.

The rearrangement joins TRBV7-8 to TRBJ2-7; D gene ambiguous. The CDR3 runs to 12 residues. The V end lost 5 bases, the J end lost 4 bases, and 9 bases lay between the germline ends. Germline loops: CDR1 SGHVS, CDR2 FQNEAQ. The CDR3 DNA sequence: TGTGCCAGCAGCATGACACGGTACGAGCAGTACTTC. Encoded protein: CASSMTRYEQYF.

The chain uses TRBV12-5 and TRBJ2-7; the match to TRBD1 covers 8 bases. Germline lookup yields CDR1 LGHNT and CDR2 FRNRAP. Trimming removed 7 bases from V and 3 bases from J; junction bases left unmatched: 11. The CDR3 spans 15 residues. DNA for the CDR3: TGTGCTAGTGCCCTGGGGGGACAGGCTTACTACGAGCAGTACTTC. The encoded protein is CASALGGQAYYEQYF.

This rearrangement joins TRBV18 to TRBJ2-3; D ambiguous. Germline V CDR1 and CDR2: KGHSH, LQKENI. The length of the CDR3 is 12 residues. V was trimmed by 2 bases and J by 5 bases, leaving 5 bases between them. In DNA form, the CDR3 reads TGTGCCAGCTCACCAATTAGAGATACGCAGTATTTT. Protein: CASSPIRDTQYF.

The chain uses TRBV28 and TRBJ1-2, with 7 bases that match TRBD1. Germline trimming cut 6 bases from V and 4 bases from J; bases unmatched to any gene: 8. CDR1 and CDR2 (germline): MDHEN, SYDVKM. The CDR3 length is 14 residues. DNA of the CDR3: TGTGCCAGCAGCCTAGGACAGGAGTCCTATGGCTACACCTTC. Amino acids: CASSLGQESYGYTF.

A few counts support this clone. This chain links TRBV6-4 with TRBJ2-1, with D perhaps TRBD1 (5 bases). This CDR3 spans 13 amino acids. CDR1 is MRHNA, CDR2 SNTAGT, per germline. Trimming removed 0 bases from V and 5 bases from J, with 5 bases in between. Written as DNA, the CDR3 is TGTGCCAGCAGTGACTCGGACAACAATGAGCAGTTCTTC. This translates into CASSDSDNNEQFF.

The chain combines TRBV28 with TRBJ2-5, with D possibly matching TRBD2 (7 bases). In germline, CDR1 is MDHEN, CDR2 SYDVKM. The CDR3 consists of 13 residues. Trimming pared 8 bases from V and 5 bases from J, leaving 15 bases between. The CDR3 sequence: CASRRGQVETQYF. CDR3 DNA: TGTGCCAGCCGGCGGGGGCAGGTGGAGACCCAGTACTTC.

V gene TRBV2 combines with J gene TRBJ2-2, with D tentatively TRBD2 (7 bases). The CDR3 consists of 14 residues. The V and J ends lost 10 bases and 3 bases respectively, with 15 bases between them. Germline CDR1 and CDR2: SNHLY and FYNNEI. The CDR3 spells CATRGGGDTGELFF. The CDR3, as DNA: TGTGCCACTCGCGGGGGCGGGGACACCGGGGAGCTGTTTTTT.

The chain employs TRBV7-3 and TRBJ2-1, with 7 bases lining up with TRBD1. The CDR3 length is 12 residues. V gave up 4 bases and J gave up 7 bases; unmatched junction bases: 1. Germline CDR1 reads SGHTA; CDR2 reads FQGTGA. CDR3 sequence reads: CASSSRGNEQFF. DNA of the CDR3: TGTGCCAGCAGCTCCAGGGGGAATGAGCAGTTCTTC.

The V and J genes are TRBV2 and TRBJ2-5, with D hard to call. The germline V and J ends were trimmed by 6 bases and 2 bases, with 4 bases remaining between them. Germline loops: CDR1 SNHLY, CDR2 FYNNEI. This CDR3 is built from 11 residues. DNA of the CDR3: TGTGCCAGCAGGCGGCAAGAGACCCAGTACTTC. Protein: CASRRQETQYF.

The V call is TRBV29-1, the J call TRBJ2-2; D call uncertain. The germline V gene encodes CDR1 SQVTM and CDR2 ANQGSEA. Trimming pared 6 bases from V and 1 base from J, leaving 12 bases between. This CDR3 is built from 14 residues. The CDR3 region has the DNA TGCAGCGTGGTCGAGACTCGGAACACCGGGGAGCTGTTTTTT. Translation gives CSVVETRNTGELFF.

With regard to this clone: Other nucleotide sequences in the sample specify the same CDR3. The CDR3 region has the DNA TGCGCCAGCAGTAGACAGGGAACAGATACGCAGTATTTT. Encoded protein: CASSRQGTDTQYF. This chain connects TRBV5-1 to TRBJ2-3; 7 bases align to TRBD1. The length of the CDR3 is 13 residues. J was trimmed by 3 bases and V by 5 bases; bases with no gene match: 3. Germline V CDR1 and CDR2: SGHRS, YFSETQ. Full variable domain (outside the CDR3, taken from reference TRBV5-1 and TRBJ2-3): KAGVTQTPRYLIKTRGQQVTLSCSPISGHRSVSWYQQTPGQGLQFLFEYFSETQRNKGNFPGRFSGRQFSNSRSEMNVSTLELGDSALYLCASSRQGTDTQYFGPGTRLTVL.

CDR3 protein: CASSGQGTGELFF. CDR3 nucleotide sequence: TGTGCCAGCAGCGGGCAGGGAACCGGGGAGCTGTTTTTT. This sequence joins TRBV7-9 and TRBJ2-2; D might be TRBD1 (5 bases). The CDR3 sequence is 13 residues long. The V end lost 5 bases, the J end lost 5 bases, and 9 bases lay between the germline ends. Looked up from germline, CDR1 is SEHNR and CDR2 is FQNEAQ (reference sequence).